This passage covers 21 T cell receptor beta chains from one sample sequenced in a study of blood T cell repertoires in COVID-19 (dated by TCRdb to between 2020 and 2021). The method was the immunoSEQ multiplex PCR assay. Entries here come from immuneACCESS through TCRdb and include only in-frame sequences with V and J called. Some clones fail to appear in such tables; in the studies checked, an unresolved V gene covers under half of the shortfall, and the cause of the remainder is unknown. Recorded for this sample are around 200,000 clones; 70% to 90% of them occurred a single time. 7.4% of the sample lies in the top ten. Sequenced material: PBMCs or T cells enriched from blood (not recorded which). The receptor source for this set is a woman aged 40 to 49 with acute COVID-19.

The chain couples TRBV28 to TRBJ1-1, with D uncertain. CDR3 size: 14 residues. The V end was cut by 6 bases, the J end by 0 bases, with 11 bases between. From germline, CDR1 is MDHEN and CDR2 SYDVKM. CDR3 nucleotide sequence: TGTGCCAGCAGGGGAGGTAATATGAACACTGAAGCTTTCTTT. Translating gives CASRGGNMNTEAFF.

V gene TRBV5-1 combines with J gene TRBJ1-2, with a possible D match to TRBD1 (6 bases). Germline V gene data show CDR1 as SGHRS and CDR2 as YFSETQ. The CDR3 is 14 amino acids. Trimming removed 5 bases from V and 6 bases from J, with 17 bases in between. CDR3 DNA sequence: TGCGCCAGCAGTCCCAACACCGGGACAAATGGCTACACCTTC. This translates into CASSPNTGTNGYTF. The entire variable domain, with the rest obtained from reference TRBV5-1 and TRBJ1-2, is as follows: KAGVTQTPRYLIKTRGQQVTLSCSPISGHRSVSWYQQTPGQGLQFLFEYFSETQRNKGNFPGRFSGRQFSNSRSEMNVSTLELGDSALYLCASSPNTGTNGYTFGSGTRLTVV.

The CDR3, as DNA: TGCAGCGTTACAGGGGCCGAATTTAACTATGGCTACACCTTC. It encodes CSVTGAEFNYGYTF. The chain employs TRBV29-1 and TRBJ1-2, with 7 bases matching TRBD1. The CDR3 length is 14 residues. V dropped 5 bases and J dropped 1; count of bases not matched to a gene: 7. Germline V gene sequence: CDR1 SQVTM, CDR2 ANQGSEA.

The chain carries TRBV7-2 and TRBJ1-1; 7 bases are shared with TRBD1. Looked up from germline, CDR1 is SGHTA and CDR2 is FQGNSA. With V trimmed by 5 bases and J by 4 bases, 16 bases remained unmatched. The length of the CDR3 is 17 residues. The CDR3 loop reads CASSPRLRDSYTTEAFF. Written as DNA, the CDR3 is TGTGCCAGCAGCCCCCGTCTCCGGGACAGCTACACCACTGAAGCTTTCTTT.

The chain is built from TRBV5-6 and TRBJ1-4; D ambiguous. The V end was cut by 4 bases, the J end by 7 bases, with 14 bases between. CDR1 and CDR2 (germline): SGHDT, YYEEEE. CDR3 length: 14 amino acids. The CDR3 is CASSQRPNPEKLFF. CDR3 DNA: TGTGCCAGCAGCCAGAGGCCTAACCCTGAAAAACTGTTTTTT.

This sequence joins TRBV29-1 and TRBJ2-1; D may be TRBD2 (5 bases). This CDR3 is built from 15 residues. Germline-derived CDR1 and CDR2 are SQVTM and ANQGSEA. Trimming stripped 0 bases from V and 4 bases from J, with 13 bases between. The CDR3 nucleotides read TGCAGCGTTGAAGATGGCGGGTCACTATACAATGAGCAGTTCTTC. This gives the protein CSVEDGGSLYNEQFF.

The rearrangement uses TRBV7-2 and TRBJ2-5, with D possibly being TRBD2 (5 bases). V lost 5 bases and J 5 bases, leaving 18 bases between the germline ends. Germline CDR1 reads SGHTA; CDR2 reads FQGNSA. CDR3 size: 15 residues. CDR3 sequence reads: CASSLRRLSGETQYF. The CDR3 DNA reads as TGTGCCAGCAGCCTCCGGCGGCTCTCGGGGGAGACCCAGTACTTC. Full variable domain (outside the CDR3, taken from reference TRBV7-2 and TRBJ2-5): GAGVSQSPSNKVTEKGKDVELRCDPISGHTALYWYRQSLGQGLEFLIYFQGNSAPDKSGLPSDRFSAERTGGSVSTLTIQRTQQEDSAVYLCASSLRRLSGETQYFGPGTRLLVL.

The chain is built from TRBV11-2 and TRBJ1-4, with TRBD1 matching over 8 bases. J lost 8 bases, V lost 4 bases, and 6 bases had no gene match. CDR1 and CDR2 from the germline V gene are SGHAT and FQNNGV. This CDR3 is built from 14 residues. CDR3 sequence (DNA): TGTGCCAGCAGCTCGACAGGGGTAGGCGAAAAACTGTTTTTT. Translating gives CASSSTGVGEKLFF.

This clone was seen once. V gene TRBV5-4 combines with J gene TRBJ1-5; D is unclear. The CDR3 has 14 residues. In germline, CDR1 is SGHNT, CDR2 YYREEE (reference sequence). V lost 1 base and J 3 bases, leaving 8 bases between the germline ends. CDR3 sequence: CASSLSGVNQPQHF. CDR3 bases: TGTGCCAGCAGCTTGAGCGGGGTCAATCAGCCCCAGCATTTT. Full variable domain (remainder filled in from reference TRBV5-4 and TRBJ1-5): ETGVTQSPTHLIKTRGQQVTLRCSSQSGHNTVSWYQQALGQGPQFIFQYYREEENGRGNFPPRFSGLQFPNYSSELNVNALELDDSALYLCASSLSGVNQPQHFGDGTRLSIL.

J is TRBJ2-7 and V is TRBV11-3; 7 bases are shared with TRBD1. This CDR3 region has 15 residues. Germline CDR1 and CDR2: SGHNT and YENEEA. The J segment lost 2 bases and the V segment lost 6 bases, leaving 10 bases of the junction unmatched. Written as DNA, the CDR3 is TGTGCCAGCAGACAAAACAGGGGTAGCGCCTACGAGCAGTACTTC. Translating it yields CASRQNRGSAYEQYF.

The chain uses TRBV11-2 and TRBJ2-5; 11 bases fit TRBD2. The CDR3 is 14 amino acids. Germline trimming cut 5 bases from V and 4 bases from J; bases unmatched to any gene: 3. From germline, CDR1 is SGHAT and CDR2 FQNNGV. The CDR3 sequence is CASSVAGGLETQYF. CDR3 bases: TGTGCCAGCAGCGTAGCGGGGGGGCTAGAGACCCAGTACTTC.

The V gene is TRBV5-4, the J gene TRBJ1-1; no clear D. Looked up from germline, CDR1 is SGHNT and CDR2 is YYREEE (reference sequence). CDR3 length: 14 residues. V was clipped by 2 bases and J by 2 bases, with 10 bases between them. The CDR3 bases are TGTGCCAGCAGCTTAACAAAGTCTAACACTGAAGCTTTCTTT. Residues: CASSLTKSNTEAFF.

V is TRBV11-3 and J is TRBJ1-3; possibly TRBD1 for D (5 bases). The CDR3 covers 12 residues. Trimming pared 8 bases from V and 4 bases from J, leaving 9 bases between. Germline V gene lookup returns CDR1 SGHNT and CDR2 YENEEA. The CDR3 loop is CASQGTGNTIYF. Written as DNA, the CDR3 is TGTGCCAGCCAGGGAACCGGAAACACCATATATTTT.

This clone was detected once. The J gene is TRBJ2-7, the V gene TRBV6-2 or TRBV6-3; D gene ambiguous. The CDR3 sequence is 13 residues long. Germline assignment: CDR1 MNHEY and CDR2 SVGEGT. V was pared by 4 bases and J by 2 bases, with 9 bases between. The CDR3 reads CASSWSSPYEQYF. CDR3 sequence (DNA): TGTGCCAGCAGTTGGTCCAGTCCCTACGAGCAGTACTTC.

This clone has just one count. The chain has TRBV28 and TRBJ2-2; 11 bases fit TRBD1. Germline V gene lookup returns CDR1 MDHEN and CDR2 SYDVKM. The CDR3 is 17 amino acids. V dropped 2 bases and J dropped 7; count of bases not matched to a gene: 9. Here the CDR3 reads CASSLPGQGAVVGELFF. CDR3 bases: TGTGCCAGCAGTTTACCAGGACAGGGGGCTGTCGTCGGGGAGCTGTTTTTT.

V and J are TRBV7-2 and TRBJ2-1; 15 bases line up with TRBD2. J was trimmed by 9 bases and V by 4 bases; bases with no gene match: 4. CDR1 SGHTA and CDR2 FQGNSA come from the germline V gene. The CDR3 is 15 amino acids. Here the CDR3 DNA reads TGTGCCAGCAGCTCGGGACTAGCGGGAGGAATTGAGCAGTTCTTC. Its protein is CASSSGLAGGIEQFF.

This chain uses TRBV28 with TRBJ2-5; 12 bases are shared with TRBD2. Germline V gives CDR1 MDHEN, CDR2 SYDVKM. V dropped 5 bases and J dropped 5; count of bases not matched to a gene: 12. This CDR3 is 17 amino acids long. The CDR3 bases are TGTGCCAGCAGTCGGAGACTAGCGGGAGCGCGCAGGGAGACCCAGTACTTC. Protein sequence: CASSRRLAGARRETQYF.

This clone was recorded a few times. The V and J genes are TRBV6-5 and TRBJ2-7, with D perhaps TRBD1 (6 bases). Germline loops: CDR1 MNHEY, CDR2 SVGAGI. Between the trimmed V and J ends, which lost 2 bases and 7 bases, there was a span of 9 bases. The CDR3 runs to 12 residues. This chain's CDR3 is CASSYTTGEQYF. In nucleotides, the CDR3 is TGTGCCAGCAGTTACACTACAGGGGAGCAGTACTTC.

The DNA for the CDR3 is TGCGCCAGCAGCTTGGTCCCTAGCGGGAGACGCACCGGGGAGCTGTTTTTT. This codes for CASSLVPSGRRTGELFF. The J gene is TRBJ2-2, the V gene TRBV5-1; 10 bases match TRBD2. CDR1 is SGHRS and CDR2 is YFSETQ in the germline V gene. V shed 0 bases, J shed 4 bases, and the junction held 6 bases outside the gene matches. The CDR3 length is 17 residues.

The rearrangement uses TRBV3-1 (or the pseudogene TRBV3-2) and TRBJ1-6; D is unresolved. CDR1 is LGHDT, CDR2 YNNKEL, per germline (reference sequence). CDR3 length: 14 amino acids. The V end lost 3 bases, the J end lost 9 bases, and 12 bases lay between the germline ends. In DNA form, the CDR3 reads TGTGCCAGCAGCCAGGGTCAGGTTGCTTCACCCCTCCACTTT. It is translated as CASSQGQVASPLHF.

The genes are TRBV14 and TRBJ1-4; 9 bases are shared with TRBD1. CDR3 length: 15 residues. Germline CDR1 and CDR2: SGHDN and FVKESK. Trimming at V came to 4 bases and at J to 5 bases, leaving 5 bases not matched to a gene. This CDR3 is CASSRTGTGNEKLFF. The CDR3 DNA reads TGTGCCAGCAGCCGAACGGGGACAGGGAATGAAAAACTGTTTTTT.